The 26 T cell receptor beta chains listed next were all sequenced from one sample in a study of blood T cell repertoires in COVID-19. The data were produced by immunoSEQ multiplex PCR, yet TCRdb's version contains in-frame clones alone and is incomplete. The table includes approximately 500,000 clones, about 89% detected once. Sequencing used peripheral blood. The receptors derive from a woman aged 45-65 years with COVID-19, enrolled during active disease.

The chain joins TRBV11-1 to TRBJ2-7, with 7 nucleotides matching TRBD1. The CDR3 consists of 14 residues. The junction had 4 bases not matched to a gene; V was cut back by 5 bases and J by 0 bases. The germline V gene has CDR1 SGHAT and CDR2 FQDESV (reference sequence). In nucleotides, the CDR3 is TGTGCCAGCAGCCTGGGACAGCGCTCCTACGAGCAGTACTTC. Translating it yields CASSLGQRSYEQYF. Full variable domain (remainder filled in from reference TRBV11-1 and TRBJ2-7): EAEVAQSPRYKITEKSQAVAFWCDPISGHATLYWYRQILGQGPELLVQFQDESVVDDSQLPKDRFSAERLKGVDSTLKIQPAELGDSAMYLCASSLGQRSYEQYFGPGTRLTVT.

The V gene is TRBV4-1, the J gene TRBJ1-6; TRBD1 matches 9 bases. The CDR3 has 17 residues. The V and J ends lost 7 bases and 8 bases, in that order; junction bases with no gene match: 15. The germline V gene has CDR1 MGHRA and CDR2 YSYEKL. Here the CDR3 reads CASIFRDRDFRDSPLHF. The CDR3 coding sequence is TGCGCCAGCATCTTCCGGGACAGGGACTTTAGGGATTCACCCCTCCACTTT.

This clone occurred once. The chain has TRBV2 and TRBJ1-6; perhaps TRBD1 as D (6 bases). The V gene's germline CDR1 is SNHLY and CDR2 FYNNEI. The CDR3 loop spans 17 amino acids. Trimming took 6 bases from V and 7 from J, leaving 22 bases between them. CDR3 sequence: CASRERGGLSPNSPLHF. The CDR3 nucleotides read TGTGCCAGCAGAGAGAGGGGGGGGCTTTCTCCCAATTCACCCCTCCACTTT. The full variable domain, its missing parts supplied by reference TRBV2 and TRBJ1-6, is EPEVTQTPSHQVTQMGQEVILRCVPISNHLYFYWYRQILGQKVEFLVSFYNNEISEKSEIFDDQFSVERPDGSNFTLKIRSTKLEDSAMYFCASRERGGLSPNSPLHFGNGTRLTVT.

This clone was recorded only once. CDR3 protein: CASSLEGQGSYGYTF. The CDR3 DNA sequence: TGCGCCAGCAGCCTCGAGGGACAGGGCAGCTATGGCTACACCTTC. The gene calls are TRBV5-1 and TRBJ1-2; 9 positions agree with TRBD1. Germline CDR1 and CDR2: SGHRS and YFSETQ. The CDR3 is 15 amino acids. Trimming cost V 4 bases and J 4 bases; bases outside gene matches: 8.

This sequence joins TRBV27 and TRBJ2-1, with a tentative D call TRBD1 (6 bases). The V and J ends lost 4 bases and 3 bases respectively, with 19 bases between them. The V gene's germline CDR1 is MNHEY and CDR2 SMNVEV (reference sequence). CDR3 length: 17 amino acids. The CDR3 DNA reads TGTGCCAGCAGTTCGATCGCTTCGACAGGAGTCTACAATGAGCAGTTCTTC. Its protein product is CASSSIASTGVYNEQFF.

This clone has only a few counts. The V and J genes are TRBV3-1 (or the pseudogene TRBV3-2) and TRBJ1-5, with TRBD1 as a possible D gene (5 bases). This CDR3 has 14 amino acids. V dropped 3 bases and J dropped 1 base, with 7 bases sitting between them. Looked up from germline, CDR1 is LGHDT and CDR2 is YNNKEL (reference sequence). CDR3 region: CASSHGGSNQPQHF. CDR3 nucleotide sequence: TGTGCCAGCAGCCATGGGGGGAGCAATCAGCCCCAGCATTTT.

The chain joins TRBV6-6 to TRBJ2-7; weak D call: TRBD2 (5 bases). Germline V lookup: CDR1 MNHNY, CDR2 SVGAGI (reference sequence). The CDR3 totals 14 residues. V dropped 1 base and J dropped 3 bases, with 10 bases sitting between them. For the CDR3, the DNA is TGTGCCAGCAGTTACTTGGACGGGAACTACGAGCAGTACTTC. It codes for CASSYLDGNYEQYF.

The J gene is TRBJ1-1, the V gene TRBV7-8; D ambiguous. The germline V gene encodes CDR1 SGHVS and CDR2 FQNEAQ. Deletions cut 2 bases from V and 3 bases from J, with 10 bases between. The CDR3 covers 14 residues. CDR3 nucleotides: TGTGCCAGCAGCTTAAGGGCCGGGGACACTGAAGCTTTCTTT. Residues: CASSLRAGDTEAFF.

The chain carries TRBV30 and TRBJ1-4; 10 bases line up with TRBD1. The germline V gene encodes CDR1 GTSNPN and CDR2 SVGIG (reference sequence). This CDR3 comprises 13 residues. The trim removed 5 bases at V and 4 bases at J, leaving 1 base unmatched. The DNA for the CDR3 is TGTGCCTGGGACAGGGGGCTTAATGAAAAACTGTTTTTT. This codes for CAWDRGLNEKLFF.

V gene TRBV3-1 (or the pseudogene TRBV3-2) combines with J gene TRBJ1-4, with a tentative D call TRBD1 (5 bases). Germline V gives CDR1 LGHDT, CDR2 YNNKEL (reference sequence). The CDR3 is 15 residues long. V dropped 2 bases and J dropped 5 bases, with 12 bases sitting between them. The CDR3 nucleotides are TGTGCCAGCAGCCAAACGGGCAGGGTAAATGAAAAACTGTTTTTT. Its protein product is CASSQTGRVNEKLFF.

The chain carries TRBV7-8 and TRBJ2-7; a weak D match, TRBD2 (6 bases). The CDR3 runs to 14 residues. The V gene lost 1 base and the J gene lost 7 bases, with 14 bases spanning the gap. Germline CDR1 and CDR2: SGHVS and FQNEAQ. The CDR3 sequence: CASSLGPAAGEQYF. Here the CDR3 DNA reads TGTGCCAGCAGCTTAGGGCCAGCGGCGGGAGAGCAGTACTTC.

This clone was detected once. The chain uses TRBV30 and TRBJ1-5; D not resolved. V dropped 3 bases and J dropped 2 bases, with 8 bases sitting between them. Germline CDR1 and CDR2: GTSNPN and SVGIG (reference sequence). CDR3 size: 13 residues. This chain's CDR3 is CAWRGVGNQPQHF. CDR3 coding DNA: TGTGCCTGGAGGGGAGTGGGCAATCAGCCCCAGCATTTT.

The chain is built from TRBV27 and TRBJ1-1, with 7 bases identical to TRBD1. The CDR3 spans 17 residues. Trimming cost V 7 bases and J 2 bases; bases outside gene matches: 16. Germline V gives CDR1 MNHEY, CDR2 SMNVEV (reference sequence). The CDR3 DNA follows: TGTGCCAGCACTCCACCCGGGACAGCGCATCGAAACACTGAAGCTTTCTTT. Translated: CASTPPGTAHRNTEAFF.

The CDR3 here is CASRAAEDGYTF. The CDR3 DNA sequence: TGTGCCAGTAGGGCGGCCGAGGATGGCTACACCTTC. The chain uses TRBV19 and TRBJ1-2; D remains unclear. The CDR3 is 12 amino acids. Trimming pared 6 bases from V and 6 bases from J, leaving 11 bases between. Germline V lookup: CDR1 LNHDA, CDR2 SQIVND (reference sequence).

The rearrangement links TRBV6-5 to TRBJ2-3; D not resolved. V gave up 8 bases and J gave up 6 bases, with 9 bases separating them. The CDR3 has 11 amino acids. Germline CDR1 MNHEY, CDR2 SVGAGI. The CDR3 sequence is CASSFLDTQYF. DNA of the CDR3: TGTGCCAGCTCCTTTTTGGATACGCAGTATTTT.

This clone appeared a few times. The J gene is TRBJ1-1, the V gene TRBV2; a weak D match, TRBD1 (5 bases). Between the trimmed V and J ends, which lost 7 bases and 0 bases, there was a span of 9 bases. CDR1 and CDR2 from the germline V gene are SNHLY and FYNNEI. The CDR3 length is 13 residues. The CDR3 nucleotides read TGTGCCAGCATGGGACTCCTGAACACTGAAGCTTTCTTT. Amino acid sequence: CASMGLLNTEAFF.

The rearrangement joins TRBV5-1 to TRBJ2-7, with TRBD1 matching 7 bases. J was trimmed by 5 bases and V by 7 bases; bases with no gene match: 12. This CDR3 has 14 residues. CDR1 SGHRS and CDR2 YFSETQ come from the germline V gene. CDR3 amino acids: CASRRGQGVDEQYF. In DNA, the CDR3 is TGCGCCAGCCGTCGCGGGCAGGGGGTTGACGAGCAGTACTTC.

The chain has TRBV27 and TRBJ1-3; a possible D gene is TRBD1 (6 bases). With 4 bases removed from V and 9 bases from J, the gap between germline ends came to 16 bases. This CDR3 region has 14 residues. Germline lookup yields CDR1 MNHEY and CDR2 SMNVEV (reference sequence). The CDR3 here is CASSSTGIWGTIYF. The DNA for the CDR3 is TGTGCCAGCAGTTCGACAGGAATATGGGGCACCATATATTTT.

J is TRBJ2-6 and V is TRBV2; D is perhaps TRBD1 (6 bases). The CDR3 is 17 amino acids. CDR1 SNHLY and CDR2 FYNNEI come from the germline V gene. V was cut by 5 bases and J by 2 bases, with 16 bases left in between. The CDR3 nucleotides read TGTGCCAGCAGTCCACAGGGATTTACGCCTGGGGCCAACGTCCTGACTTTC. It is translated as CASSPQGFTPGANVLTF.

Here the CDR3 reads CASSRGYRDSNSPLHF. The DNA for the CDR3 is TGTGCCAGCAGCCGGGGATACAGGGATTCGAATTCACCCCTCCACTTT. The chain employs TRBV3-1 (or the pseudogene TRBV3-2) and TRBJ1-6, with a tentative D call TRBD1 (6 bases). The CDR3 runs 16 residues. Trimming stripped 4 bases from V and 7 bases from J, with 17 bases between. Germline CDR1 reads LGHDT; CDR2 reads YNNKEL (reference sequence).

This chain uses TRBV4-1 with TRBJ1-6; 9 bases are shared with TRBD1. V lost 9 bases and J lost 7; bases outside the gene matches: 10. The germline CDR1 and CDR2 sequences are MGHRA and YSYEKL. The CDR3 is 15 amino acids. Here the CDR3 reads CASGLWTGVNSPLHF. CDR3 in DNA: TGCGCCAGTGGGTTGTGGACAGGGGTGAATTCACCCCTCCACTTT.

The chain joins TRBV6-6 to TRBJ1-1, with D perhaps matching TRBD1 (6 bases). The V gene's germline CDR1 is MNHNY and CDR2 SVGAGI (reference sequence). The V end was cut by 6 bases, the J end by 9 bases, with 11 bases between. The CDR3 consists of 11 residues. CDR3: CASSTGLQAFF. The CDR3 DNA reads TGTGCCAGCAGCACAGGGCTTCAAGCTTTCTTT.

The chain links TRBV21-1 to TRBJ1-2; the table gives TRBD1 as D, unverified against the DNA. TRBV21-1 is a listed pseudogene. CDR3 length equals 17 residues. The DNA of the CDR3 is TGTGCCAGCAGCAAAGGATTTGGACAGGGGCCCAACTATGGCTACACCTTC. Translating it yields CASSKGFGQGPNYGYTF.

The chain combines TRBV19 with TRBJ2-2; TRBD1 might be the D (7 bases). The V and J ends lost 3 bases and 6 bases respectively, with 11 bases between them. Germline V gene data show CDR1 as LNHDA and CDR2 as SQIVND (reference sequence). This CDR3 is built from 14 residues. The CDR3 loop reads CASSITRGAGELFF. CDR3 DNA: TGTGCCAGTAGTATCACCAGGGGGGCCGGGGAGCTGTTTTTT.

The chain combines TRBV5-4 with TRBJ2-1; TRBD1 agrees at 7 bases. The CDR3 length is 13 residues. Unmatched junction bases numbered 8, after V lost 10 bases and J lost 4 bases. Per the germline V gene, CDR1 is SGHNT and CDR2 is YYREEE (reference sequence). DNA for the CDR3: TGTGCCTGGCCGGGACAGAGGTACAATGAGCAGTTCTTC. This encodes CAWPGQRYNEQFF.

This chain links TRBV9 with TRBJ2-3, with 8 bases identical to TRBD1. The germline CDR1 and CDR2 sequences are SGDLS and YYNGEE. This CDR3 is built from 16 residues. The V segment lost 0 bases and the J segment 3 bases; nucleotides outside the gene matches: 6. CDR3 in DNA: TGTGCCAGCAGCGTAGGGACGGACAGGGTAACAGATACGCAGTATTTT. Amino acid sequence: CASSVGTDRVTDTQYF.